This T cell receptor (beta chain) was identified in a study of long-term antiretroviral therapy in people with HIV. General observations from the study: Clonal populations expanded prior to ART predominated within the repertoire at all time points. ART-treated samples gained diversity yet remained below transplant donor controls.

The ends were cut back, 6 bases at V and 8 bases at J, with 17 bases in the middle. Per germline, CDR1 SGHNT and CDR2 YENEEA. This CDR3 has 14 amino acids. Regarding this clone: Its antigen remains unidentified.

The run of the v3.0 immunoSEQ assay was at survey level. Sequencing was intended to reach about 40,000-55,000 T-cell genomes per sample. Clones were sequenced by immunoSEQ multiplex PCR, and TCRdb holds only the in-frame ones, with some missing. The repertoire holds tens of thousands of clones, 88% seen once, with more than 4.5% in the top ten. Source: unsorted PBMCs, taken around 4.5 years after starting antiretroviral therapy. The chain employs TRBV11-3 and TRBJ2-4, with D unresolved. The sequence was obtained from a man younger than 40 with HIV. The CDR3 nucleotides read TGTGCCAGCAGTCCTTCTTCCGGAGAGGACATTCAGTACTTC. Residues: CASSPSSGEDIQYF.